These 28 T cell receptor beta chains originate from one sample sequenced in a study of blood T cell repertoires in COVID-19. Here immunoSEQ multiplex PCR was the method, and the copy in TCRdb shows in-frame clones only, minus some. Of about 270,000 clones in the sample, around 90% were seen once. Sequenced input: PBMCs or T cells enriched from blood (not recorded which). The receptors were gathered from a woman aged 45-65 years who had recovered from COVID-19.

This chain joins TRBV6-1 and TRBJ1-2; D call uncertain. This CDR3 has 12 residues. Trimming cost V 1 base and J 5 bases, with 5 bases left between them. CDR1 and CDR2 (germline): MNHNS, SASEGT. This chain's CDR3 is CASSEGGYGYTF. CDR3 sequence (DNA): TGTGCCAGCAGTGAAGGAGGGTATGGCTACACCTTC.

V is TRBV5-4 and J is TRBJ2-3, with D perhaps TRBD2 (5 bases). Germline CDR1 and CDR2: SGHNT and YYREEE (reference sequence). Trimming removed 5 bases at V and 5 bases at J, with 9 bases between. The CDR3 runs to 12 residues. CDR3 in amino acids: CASSHGGDTQYF. The CDR3 region has the DNA TGTGCCAGCAGTCACGGAGGAGATACGCAGTATTTT. Drawing the rest from reference TRBV5-4 and TRBJ2-3, the complete variable domain is ETGVTQSPTHLIKTRGQQVTLRCSSQSGHNTVSWYQQALGQGPQFIFQYYREEENGRGNFPPRFSGLQFPNYSSELNVNALELDDSALYLCASSHGGDTQYFGPGTRLTVL.

The V gene is TRBV28, the J gene TRBJ1-5; possibly TRBD1 for D (6 bases). Between the trimmed V and J ends, which lost 3 bases and 6 bases, there was a span of 15 bases. CDR1 MDHEN and CDR2 SYDVKM come from the germline V gene. The CDR3 is 15 amino acids. This chain's CDR3 is CASSLDVRGGQPQHF. The CDR3 coding sequence is TGTGCCAGCAGTTTGGACGTCCGAGGGGGTCAGCCCCAGCATTTT.

This clone has just one count. The gene calls are TRBV4-3 and TRBJ1-2; 7 nucleotides line up with TRBD1. The CDR3 runs 15 residues. Germline loops: CDR1 LGHNA, CDR2 YSLEER. Trimming took 4 bases from V and 4 from J; bases not matched to a gene: 9. CDR3 amino acids: CASSLFKGTAYGYTF. The CDR3 DNA reads as TGCGCCAGCAGCCTTTTCAAGGGGACAGCCTATGGCTACACCTTC.

The chain joins TRBV18 to TRBJ2-7, with D perhaps matching TRBD1 (5 bases). With 6 bases removed from V and 2 bases from J, the gap between germline ends came to 14 bases. The germline V gene has CDR1 KGHSH and CDR2 LQKENI. The CDR3 spans 14 residues. Here the CDR3 reads CASSLDSDTYEQYF. The DNA for the CDR3 is TGTGCCAGCTCTTTAGACAGTGACACCTACGAGCAGTACTTC.

The V gene is TRBV28, the J gene TRBJ2-5, with 7 bases matching TRBD1. Losses at the gene ends were 3 bases for V and 2 bases for J; bases not matched to a gene: 9. CDR1 is MDHEN and CDR2 is SYDVKM in the germline V gene. The CDR3 sequence is 16 residues long. The CDR3 DNA follows: TGTGCCAGCAGTTTCTTTAAAGGGGGCAAACAAGAGACCCAGTACTTC. Translation gives CASSFFKGGKQETQYF. Full variable domain (outside the CDR3, taken from reference TRBV28 and TRBJ2-5): DVKVTQSSRYLVKRTGEKVFLECVQDMDHENMFWYRQDPGLGLRLIYFSYDVKMKEKGDIPEGYSVSREKKERFSLILESASTNQTSMYLCASSFFKGGKQETQYFGPGTRLLVL.

The chain employs TRBV5-6 and TRBJ2-2; 10 positions agree with TRBD2. The CDR3 loop spans 16 amino acids. J lost 8 bases, V lost 1 base, and 8 bases had no gene match. Germline assignment: CDR1 SGHDT and CDR2 YYEEEE. Here the CDR3 DNA reads TGTGCCAGCAGCTTGCCCCACCTAGCGGGAGTTGGGGAGCTGTTTTTT. Its translation: CASSLPHLAGVGELFF.

V is TRBV4-3 and J is TRBJ2-7; maybe TRBD2 (6 bases). CDR3 length: 16 amino acids. Per germline, CDR1 LGHNA and CDR2 YSLEER. V shed 3 bases and J shed 0 bases, with 15 bases lying between them. The CDR3 protein is CASSQGLDQVSYEQYF. Here the CDR3 DNA reads TGCGCCAGCAGCCAGGGACTCGATCAGGTCTCCTACGAGCAGTACTTC.

The rearrangement joins TRBV4-1 to TRBJ2-1; tentatively, D is TRBD2 (5 bases). CDR1 and CDR2 (germline): MGHRA, YSYEKL. The V gene lost 2 bases and the J gene lost 4 bases, with 15 bases spanning the gap. The CDR3 has 16 amino acids. The CDR3 DNA reads as TGCGCCAGCAGCCAATCGGGAAGCCGAAGATACAATGAGCAGTTCTTC. Its translation is CASSQSGSRRYNEQFF.

The chain employs TRBV3-1 (or the pseudogene TRBV3-2) and TRBJ1-2; D is uncertain. The CDR3 has 12 amino acids. Per germline, CDR1 LGHDT and CDR2 YNNKEL (reference sequence). With 2 bases removed from V and 3 bases from J, the gap between germline ends came to 4 bases. The CDR3 DNA reads as TGTGCCAGCAGCCAAAGAGACTATGGCTACACCTTC. This codes for CASSQRDYGYTF.

The rearrangement uses TRBV25-1 and TRBJ2-3, with TRBD1 matching over 9 bases. The germline V gene encodes CDR1 MGHDK and CDR2 SYGVNS. The V segment lost 4 bases and the J segment 6 bases; nucleotides outside the gene matches: 2. The CDR3 consists of 13 residues. Here the CDR3 DNA reads TGTGCCAGCAGTGGGGACAGGGTGGATACGCAGTATTTT. The encoded protein is CASSGDRVDTQYF.

This clone was found once. The rearrangement uses TRBV28 and TRBJ2-1; 12 nucleotides line up with TRBD2. CDR1 and CDR2 (germline): MDHEN, SYDVKM. This CDR3 spans 15 amino acids. Trimming at V came to 2 bases and at J to 7 bases, leaving 3 bases not matched to a gene. The CDR3 is CASSLPGLAGNEQFF. The DNA for the CDR3 is TGTGCCAGCAGTTTACCGGGACTAGCGGGTAATGAGCAGTTCTTC. Full variable domain (rest looked up from reference TRBV28 and TRBJ2-1): DVKVTQSSRYLVKRTGEKVFLECVQDMDHENMFWYRQDPGLGLRLIYFSYDVKMKEKGDIPEGYSVSREKKERFSLILESASTNQTSMYLCASSLPGLAGNEQFFGPGTRLTVL.

This chain links TRBV4-3 with TRBJ1-5; 7 bases fit TRBD1. The CDR3 runs to 15 residues. Per germline, CDR1 LGHNA and CDR2 YSLEER. Trimming cost V 3 bases and J 2 bases; bases outside gene matches: 4. For the CDR3, the DNA is TGCGCCAGCAGCCAGACAGGGTATGGCAATCAGCCCCAGCATTTT. Protein product: CASSQTGYGNQPQHF.

This clone was picked up one time. This rearrangement joins TRBV3-1 (or the pseudogene TRBV3-2) to TRBJ1-1, with TRBD1 matching over 9 bases. Germline CDR1 LGHDT, CDR2 YNNKEL (reference sequence). The CDR3 contains 15 residues. After removal of 3 bases from V and 2 bases from J, the junction contained 4 bases not matched to a gene. The CDR3 bases are TGTGCCAGCAGCCACCGACAGGGGGGAAACACTGAAGCTTTCTTT. The encoded protein is CASSHRQGGNTEAFF.

This clone has ten or more counts. The chain links TRBV7-3 to TRBJ2-2, with 7 bases fitting TRBD1. Germline V gene data show CDR1 as SGHTA and CDR2 as FQGTGA. The CDR3 covers 13 residues. The J segment lost 6 bases and the V segment lost 5 bases, leaving 3 bases of the junction unmatched. The CDR3 sequence is CASSTGQSGELFF. CDR3 DNA: TGTGCCAGCAGCACGGGACAGTCCGGGGAGCTGTTTTTT.

This chain links TRBV10-3 with TRBJ1-1; D is possibly TRBD1 (5 bases). CDR3 length: 12 amino acids. Germline lookup yields CDR1 ENHRY and CDR2 SYGVKD. V lost 6 bases to trimming and J lost 6 bases, with 11 bases between them. CDR3 in amino acids: CAISEWGAEAFF. For the CDR3, the DNA is TGTGCCATCAGCGAATGGGGGGCTGAAGCTTTCTTT.

This clone was seen just once. The chain couples TRBV11-2 to TRBJ1-2; tentative D call: TRBD1 (6 bases). The germline V and J ends were trimmed by 3 bases and 8 bases, with 10 bases remaining between them. The length of the CDR3 is 12 residues. The germline CDR1 and CDR2 sequences are SGHAT and FQNNGV. CDR3 amino acids: CASSFAGAGYTF. In DNA form, the CDR3 reads TGTGCCAGCAGCTTTGCAGGGGCCGGCTACACCTTC.

The chain recombines TRBV5-5 with TRBJ2-5, with TRBD1 identical over 7 bases. After removal of 3 bases from V and 4 bases from J, the junction contained 6 bases not matched to a gene. CDR1 is SGHKS and CDR2 is YYEKEE in the germline V gene (reference sequence). This CDR3 has 14 residues. The CDR3 region has the DNA TGTGCCAGCAGCTACGTAACAGGGGCAGAGACCCAGTACTTC. This codes for CASSYVTGAETQYF.

The gene calls are TRBV9 and TRBJ2-1, with a tentative D call TRBD2 (6 bases). The CDR3 runs to 12 residues. Trimming stripped 3 bases from V and 12 bases from J, with 13 bases between. Germline loops: CDR1 SGDLS, CDR2 YYNGEE. As DNA, the CDR3 is TGTGCCAGCAGCGGTGGGAGGTACGGGCAGTTCTTC. This translates into CASSGGRYGQFF.

This chain links TRBV23-1 with TRBJ2-3; 8 nucleotides agree with TRBD2. TRBV23-1 is placed among ORFs of uncertain function. With 0 bases clipped from V and 5 bases from J, the junction kept 22 bases outside the gene matches. This CDR3 comprises 21 residues. This CDR3 reads CASSQSGRLEEAGGVRDTQYF. CDR3 DNA: TGCGCCAGCAGTCAATCGGGGCGCCTTGAGGAGGCGGGAGGAGTACGAGATACGCAGTATTTT.

The chain links TRBV2 to TRBJ1-3; D perhaps matches TRBD1 (6 bases). Trimming took off 5 bases at V and 0 bases at J, with 8 bases between the two ends. CDR1 is SNHLY, CDR2 FYNNEI, per germline. CDR3 size: 14 residues. The CDR3 DNA reads TGTGCCAGCAGTACAGGGAACTCTGGAAACACCATATATTTT. Residues: CASSTGNSGNTIYF.

The chain combines TRBV7-2 with TRBJ2-1; 11 bases are a match to TRBD2. CDR3 length: 16 residues. The ends lost 6 bases at V and 6 bases at J; junction bases unmatched: 10. Germline CDR1 and CDR2: SGHTA and FQGNSA. CDR3 sequence: CASRLLAGDQSNEQFF. In nucleotides, the CDR3 is TGTGCCAGCAGGCTACTAGCGGGAGACCAGTCCAATGAGCAGTTCTTC.

V gene TRBV19 combines with J gene TRBJ2-6, with 8 nucleotides matching TRBD1. Germline loops: CDR1 LNHDA, CDR2 SQIVND (reference sequence). The CDR3 runs 15 residues. The trim removed 1 base at V and 6 bases at J, leaving 2 bases unmatched. The CDR3 reads CASSIGTGLANVLTF. CDR3 nucleotide sequence: TGTGCCAGTAGTATAGGGACAGGGTTGGCCAACGTCCTGACTTTC.

The chain combines TRBV19 with TRBJ1-1, with 9 bases fitting TRBD1. The V segment lost 7 bases and the J segment 6 bases; nucleotides outside the gene matches: 6. Germline values: CDR1 LNHDA, CDR2 SQIVND (reference sequence). The CDR3 sequence is 13 residues long. Here the CDR3 reads CASTTDRGSEAFF. The CDR3 coding sequence is TGTGCCAGTACCACGGACAGGGGCTCTGAAGCTTTCTTT.

The V and J genes are TRBV19 and TRBJ2-3; TRBD1 might be the D (5 bases). The germline gives CDR1 LNHDA, CDR2 SQIVND (reference sequence). V was cut by 9 bases and J by 2 bases, with 12 bases left in between. CDR3 length equals 13 residues. For the CDR3, the DNA is TGTGCCAGCTCAGGGATTTCCACAGATACGCAGTATTTT. This gives the protein CASSGISTDTQYF.

This chain joins TRBV18 and TRBJ1-5, with TRBD1 as a possible D gene (5 bases). The CDR3 has 15 amino acids. CDR1 and CDR2 from the germline V gene are KGHSH and LQKENI. V shed 5 bases and J shed 2 bases, with 13 bases lying between them. CDR3 nucleotide sequence: TGTGCCAGCTCAAATACAGGCTGGGGCAATCAGCCCCAGCATTTT. Its protein product is CASSNTGWGNQPQHF.

This clone was seen just once. The chain is built from TRBV28 and TRBJ1-2; 7 positions agree with TRBD1. Germline loops: CDR1 MDHEN, CDR2 SYDVKM. This CDR3 has 12 residues. V lost 6 bases and J lost 8; bases outside the gene matches: 6. CDR3: CASRQGVGGYTF. CDR3 sequence (DNA): TGTGCCAGCAGGCAGGGGGTGGGAGGCTACACCTTC.

This chain joins TRBV2 and TRBJ2-1; 8 bases are a match to TRBD1. The junction had 3 bases not matched to a gene; V was cut back by 4 bases and J by 4 bases. The CDR3 extends over 14 amino acids. Looked up from germline, CDR1 is SNHLY and CDR2 is FYNNEI. The CDR3 DNA reads TGTGCCAGCAGTGCTGGACAGGGTTACAATGAGCAGTTCTTC. This sequence encodes CASSAGQGYNEQFF.